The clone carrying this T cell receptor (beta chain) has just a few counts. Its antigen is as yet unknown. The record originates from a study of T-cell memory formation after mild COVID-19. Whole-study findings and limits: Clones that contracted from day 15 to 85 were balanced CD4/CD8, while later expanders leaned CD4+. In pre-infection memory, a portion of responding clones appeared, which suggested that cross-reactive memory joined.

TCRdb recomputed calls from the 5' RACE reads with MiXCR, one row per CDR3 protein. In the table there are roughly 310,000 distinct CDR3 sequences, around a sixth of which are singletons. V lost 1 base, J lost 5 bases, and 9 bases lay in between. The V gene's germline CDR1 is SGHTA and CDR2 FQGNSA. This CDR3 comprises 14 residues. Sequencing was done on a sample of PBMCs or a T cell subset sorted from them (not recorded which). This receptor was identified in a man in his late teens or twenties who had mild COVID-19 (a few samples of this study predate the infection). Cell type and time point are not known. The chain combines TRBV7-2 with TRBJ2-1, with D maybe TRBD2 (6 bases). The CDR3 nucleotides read TGTGCCAGCAGCTTAGAGTTAGCGGACAATGAGCAGTTCTTC. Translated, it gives CASSLELADNEQFF.